This TCR beta chain is from a study of low-dose radiotherapy and immunotherapy resistance in tumors. First-strand cDNA used TRAV- and TRBV-specific primers, covering alpha and beta chains. Both a constant-region primer and a V-primer adapter served to amplify TCRs across roughly 20 PCR cycles. TCRdb ran MiXCR on the reads and lists one entry per CDR3 protein. The sample carries tens of thousands of distinct CDR3 sequences, roughly 17% recorded once. This clonotype showed up many times. The V and J ends lost 8 bases and 3 bases respectively, with 17 bases between them. The CDR3 runs 14 residues. Germline V lookup: CDR1 MNHEY, CDR2 SVGEGT. Time point given: after trial treatment. Sample treatment: LDRT plus nivolumab, ipilimumab, low-dose cyclophosphamide and aspirin (RACIN trial).

This TCR derives from a male donor with prostate cancer. This chain uses TRBV6-2 or TRBV6-3 with TRBJ2-7; either TRBD1 or TRBD2 may supply D (5 bases each). Material: PBMCs, obtained after low-dose radiotherapy plus immunotherapy. The CDR3 region has the DNA TGTGCCAGCGGATCAGGGACCGAGAACTACGAGCAGTACTTC. Its translation: CASGSGTENYEQYF.